The source of this T cell receptor beta chain is a study of T cell responses to AZD1222 COVID-19 vaccine. Repertoires were generated with immunoSEQ multiplex PCR, while TCRdb's copy carries only in-frame clones and drops some. The table includes about 86,000 clones, around 80% detected once. CDR3 length equals 14 residues. Germline V gene sequence: CDR1 SGHKS, CDR2 YYEKEE (reference sequence). V lost 3 bases, J lost 1 base, and 1 base stayed unmatched. Sequencing used peripheral blood, obtained on day 0 of AZD1222 vaccination. The TCR sequence derives from an adult in good health. This chain connects TRBV5-5 to TRBJ1-3; 7 bases agree with TRBD1. CDR3 protein: CASSWGQSGNTIYF. DNA of the CDR3: TGTGCCAGCAGCTGGGGACAGTCTGGAAACACCATATATTTT.